Listed below are T cell receptor beta chains from one sample, sequenced in a study of Graves' ophthalmopathy and Graves' hyperthyroidism. MiXCR, applied by TCRdb to the multiplex PCR reads, yields one record per CDR3 protein. The sample gives around 600,000 distinct CDR3 sequences, approximately 39% of which show up once; around 3.3% is in the top ten. Material for sequencing was peripheral blood. The receptor set was obtained from an adult man with Graves' ophthalmopathy. Each CDR3 is given with its conserved first and last residue. The D gene is left open where the match is weak. Only some rows state a clone size, as once, few, many or a class for expanded clones.

V gene	J gene	clone size	D gene	CDR3 protein	CDR3 DNA
TRBV7-2	TRBJ1-2	many	TRBD1	CASSLGTGGNYGYTF	TGTGCCAGCAGCTTAGGGACAGGGGGCAACTATGGCTACACCTTC
TRBV9	TRBJ1-2	-	TRBD1	CASSVVWTGAFYGYTF	TGTGCCAGCAGCGTAGTCTGGACAGGGGCCTTCTATGGCTACACCTTC
TRBV25-1	TRBJ1-1	few	TRBD1	CASSGQGGQAFF	TGTGCCAGCAGCGGACAGGGAGGACAAGCTTTCTTT
TRBV29-1	TRBJ2-7	-	TRBD1	CSVAGTGDYEQYF	TGCAGCGTTGCAGGGACAGGTGACTACGAGCAGTACTTC
TRBV7-6	TRBJ2-5	many	-	CASSWGQPSSGAQYF	TGTGCCAGCAGCTGGGGACAGCCATCGTCGGGGGCCCAGTACTTC
TRBV11-1	TRBJ1-2	-	TRBD1	CASSPSLTGDGYTF	TGTGCCAGCAGCCCTTCTCTCACAGGGGATGGCTACACCTTC
TRBV5-1	TRBJ2-7	few	-	CASSRKRDTNSYEQYF	TGCGCCAGCAGCCGGAAACGGGACACTAACTCCTACGAGCAGTACTTC
TRBV11-2	TRBJ2-3	-	TRBD2	CASSFRLAGTTDTQYF	TGTGCCAGCAGCTTTCGGCTAGCGGGGACCACAGATACGCAGTATTTT
TRBV10-3	TRBJ2-5	-	TRBD1	CASRGSLTGTQYF	TGTGCCAGCAGGGGGTCTCTAACCGGGACCCAGTACTTC
TRBV6-6	TRBJ2-7	few	-	CASSSTSTQYF	TGTGCCAGCAGTTCAACGAGTACCCAGTACTTC
TRBV7-9	TRBJ2-7	many	TRBD2	CASTASGGSYEQYF	TGTGCCAGCACCGCCAGCGGGGGATCCTACGAGCAGTACTTC
TRBV7-2	TRBJ2-7	-	-	CASSLRDTGEQYF	TGTGCCAGCAGCTTGCGGGACACCGGGGAGCAGTACTTC
TRBV24-1	TRBJ1-4	-	TRBD1	CATSDRQGTSEKLFF	TGTGCCACCAGTGATCGACAGGGAACCTCCGAAAAACTGTTTTTT
TRBV7-3	TRBJ2-2	many	-	CASSFGYTGELFF	TGTGCCAGCAGCTTTGGATACACCGGGGAGCTGTTTTTT
TRBV9	TRBJ1-1	once	-	CASSRGLNTEALF	TGTGCCAGCAGCCGGGGACTGAACACTGAAGCTCTCTTT
TRBV9	TRBJ1-5	many	-	CASSVSGGSNQPQHF	TGTGCCAGCAGCGTATCGGGCGGTAGCAATCAGCCCCAGCATTTT
TRBV24-1	TRBJ1-5	many	-	CATSGRNNQPQHF	TGTGCCACCAGTGGGCGGAACAATCAGCCCCAGCATTTT
TRBV5-8	TRBJ2-6	many	-	CASSLPHSGANVLTF	TGTGCCAGCAGCTTGCCGCATTCTGGGGCCAACGTCCTGACTTTC
TRBV9	TRBJ1-2	many	-	CASSVDGTFYGYTF	TGTGCCAGCAGCGTGGACGGGACATTCTATGGCTACACCTTC
TRBV4-2	TRBJ2-7	few	TRBD1	CASSQEESTGGYEQYF	TGTGCCAGCAGCCAAGAGGAGAGTACAGGGGGTTACGAGCAGTACTTC
TRBV10-3	TRBJ1-5	many	-	CASSESVNQPQHF	TGTGCCAGCAGTGAATCGGTTAATCAGCCCCAGCATTTT
TRBV11-1	TRBJ2-7	-	-	CASRSRPYEQYF	TGTGCCAGCAGGAGTAGGCCCTACGAGCAGTACTTC
TRBV7-2	TRBJ1-4	once	TRBD1	CASSFPGGTTNEKLFF	TGTGCCAGCAGCTTCCCAGGGGGGACAACTAATGAAAAACTGTTTTTT
TRBV11-2	TRBJ1-2	many	-	CASSNSYRAGGYTF	TGTGCCAGCAGCAACTCCTACAGGGCGGGGGGCTACACCTTC
TRBV9	TRBJ2-7	many	TRBD2	CASSPAGSYEQYF	TGTGCCAGCAGCCCAGCGGGATCCTACGAGCAGTACTTC
TRBV25-1	TRBJ1-4	-	-	CASSPPWRGPNEKLFF	TGTGCCAGCAGTCCCCCTTGGAGAGGGCCTAATGAAAAACTGTTTTTT
TRBV10-3	TRBJ1-3	-	-	CAISETGRGINTIYF	TGTGCCATCAGTGAAACGGGGCGGGGAATAAACACCATATATTTT
TRBV12-3/TRBV12-4	TRBJ1-5	many	-	CASSRPRDVNQPQHF	TGTGCCAGCAGTCGTCCCCGGGACGTGAATCAGCCCCAGCATTTT
TRBV5-1	TRBJ1-4	many	-	CASSSQGRGNEKLFF	TGCGCCAGCAGCTCCCAGGGGCGGGGTAATGAAAAACTGTTTTTT
TRBV9	TRBJ2-7	-	TRBD1	CASSLGQASSYEQYF	TGTGCCAGCAGTTTAGGACAGGCAAGCTCCTACGAGCAGTACTTC
TRBV29-1	TRBJ1-2	many	-	CSVVATTPFGYTF	TGCAGCGTTGTCGCAACAACCCCTTTTGGCTACACCTTC
TRBV5-5	TRBJ2-2	-	-	CASSLDLGSGELFF	TGTGCCAGCAGCTTAGATCTGGGATCCGGGGAGCTGTTTTTT
TRBV4-2	TRBJ1-2	-	-	CASSYDLYGYTF	TGTGCCAGCAGCTATGACCTCTATGGCTACACCTTC
TRBV25-1	TRBJ1-2	-	TRBD1	CASSVTGTGVGYTF	TGTGCCAGCAGTGTCACCGGGACAGGGGTTGGCTACACCTTC
TRBV7-8	TRBJ1-2	many	TRBD1	CASSLTGLYNYGYTF	TGTGCCAGCAGCTTGACAGGGCTCTATAACTATGGCTACACCTTC
TRBV7-9	TRBJ1-2	-	TRBD1	CASRLRGLAYGYTF	TGTGCCAGCAGATTAAGGGGGCTGGCGTATGGCTACACCTTC
TRBV7-9	TRBJ2-6	-	-	CASSLDRSYGANVLTF	TGTGCCAGCAGCTTAGACCGTTCCTACGGGGCCAACGTCCTGACTTTC